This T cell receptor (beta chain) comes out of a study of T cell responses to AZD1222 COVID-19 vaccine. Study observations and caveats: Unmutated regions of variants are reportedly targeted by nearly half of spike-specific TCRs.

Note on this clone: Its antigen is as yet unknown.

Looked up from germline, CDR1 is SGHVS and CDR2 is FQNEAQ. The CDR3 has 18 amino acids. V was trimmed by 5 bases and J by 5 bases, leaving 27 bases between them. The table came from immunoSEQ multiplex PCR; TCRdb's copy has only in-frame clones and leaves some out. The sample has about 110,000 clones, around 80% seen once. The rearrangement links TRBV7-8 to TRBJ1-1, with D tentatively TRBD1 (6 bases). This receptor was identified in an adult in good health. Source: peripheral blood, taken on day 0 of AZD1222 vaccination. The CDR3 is CASSPTRPGVVEGTEAFF. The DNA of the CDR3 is TGTGCCAGCAGCCCTACAAGGCCAGGGGTAGTGGAGGGGACTGAAGCTTTCTTT.